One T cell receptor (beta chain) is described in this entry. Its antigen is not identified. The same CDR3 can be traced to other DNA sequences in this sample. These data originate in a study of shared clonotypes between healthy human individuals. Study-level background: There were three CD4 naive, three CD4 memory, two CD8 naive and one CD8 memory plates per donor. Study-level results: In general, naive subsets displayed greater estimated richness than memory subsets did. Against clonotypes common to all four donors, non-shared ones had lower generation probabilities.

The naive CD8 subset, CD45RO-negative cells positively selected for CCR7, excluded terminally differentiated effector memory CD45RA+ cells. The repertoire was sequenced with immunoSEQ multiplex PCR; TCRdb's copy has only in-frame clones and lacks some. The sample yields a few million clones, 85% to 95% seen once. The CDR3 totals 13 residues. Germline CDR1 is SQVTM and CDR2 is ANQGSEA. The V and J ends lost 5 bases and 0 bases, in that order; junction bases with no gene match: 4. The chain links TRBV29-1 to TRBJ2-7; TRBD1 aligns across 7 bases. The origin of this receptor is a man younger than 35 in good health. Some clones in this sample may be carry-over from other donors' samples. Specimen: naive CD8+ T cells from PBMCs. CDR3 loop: CSVRTGSSYEQYF. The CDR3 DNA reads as TGCAGCGTTAGGACAGGTAGCTCCTACGAGCAGTACTTC.